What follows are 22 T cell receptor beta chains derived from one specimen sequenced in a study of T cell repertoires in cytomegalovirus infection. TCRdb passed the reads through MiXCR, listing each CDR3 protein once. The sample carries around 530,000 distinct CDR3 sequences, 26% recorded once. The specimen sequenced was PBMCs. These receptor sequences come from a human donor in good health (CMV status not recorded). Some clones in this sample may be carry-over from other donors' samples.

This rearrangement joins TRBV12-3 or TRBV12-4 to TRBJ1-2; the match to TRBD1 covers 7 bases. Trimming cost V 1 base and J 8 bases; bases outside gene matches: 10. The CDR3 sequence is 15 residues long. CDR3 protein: CASSLDNDRVDGYTF. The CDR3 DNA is TGTGCCAGCAGTTTAGACAACGACAGGGTCGACGGCTACACCTTC.

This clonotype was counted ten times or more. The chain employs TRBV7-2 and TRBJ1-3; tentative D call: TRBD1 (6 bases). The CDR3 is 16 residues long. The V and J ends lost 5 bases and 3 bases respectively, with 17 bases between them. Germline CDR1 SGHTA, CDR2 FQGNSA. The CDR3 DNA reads TGTGCCAGCAGCGTAGATGGGGGGGGCGGTGGAAACACCATATATTTT. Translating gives CASSVDGGGGGNTIYF.

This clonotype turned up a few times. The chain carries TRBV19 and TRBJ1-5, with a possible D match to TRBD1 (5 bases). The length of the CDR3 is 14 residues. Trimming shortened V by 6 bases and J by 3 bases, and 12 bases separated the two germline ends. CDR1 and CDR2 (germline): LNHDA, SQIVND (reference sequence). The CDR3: CASRLWGDNQPQHF. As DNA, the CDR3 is TGTGCCAGTAGGCTTTGGGGGGACAATCAGCCCCAGCATTTT.

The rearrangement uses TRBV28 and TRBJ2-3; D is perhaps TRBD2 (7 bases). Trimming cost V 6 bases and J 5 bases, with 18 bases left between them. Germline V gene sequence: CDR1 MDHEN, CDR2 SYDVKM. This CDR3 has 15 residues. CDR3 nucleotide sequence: TGTGCCAGCAGACCCGCCCGGGGGGCGAGAGATACGCAGTATTTT. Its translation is CASRPARGARDTQYF.

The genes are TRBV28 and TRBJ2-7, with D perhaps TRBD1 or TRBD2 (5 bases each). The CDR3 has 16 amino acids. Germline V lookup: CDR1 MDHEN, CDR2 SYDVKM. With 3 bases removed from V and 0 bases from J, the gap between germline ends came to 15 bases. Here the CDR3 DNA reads TGTGCCAGCAGTTTGGAAGGGGACGGAAACTCCTACGAGCAGTACTTC. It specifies CASSLEGDGNSYEQYF.

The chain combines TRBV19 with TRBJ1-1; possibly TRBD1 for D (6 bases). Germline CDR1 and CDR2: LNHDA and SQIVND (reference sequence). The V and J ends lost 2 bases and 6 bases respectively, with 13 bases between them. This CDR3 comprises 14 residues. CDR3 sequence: CASSITGSLAEAFF. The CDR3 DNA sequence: TGTGCCAGTAGTATAACAGGGTCTTTGGCTGAAGCTTTCTTT.

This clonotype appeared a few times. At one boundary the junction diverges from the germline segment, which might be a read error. CDR3 residues: CASSRGPETGELFF. The DNA of the CDR3 is TGTGCTAGCAGCCGTGGGCCCGAAACCGGGGAGCTGTTTTTT. The chain links TRBV7-6 to TRBJ2-2; D uncertain. Germline assignment: CDR1 SGHVS and CDR2 FNYEAQ. The CDR3 covers 14 residues.

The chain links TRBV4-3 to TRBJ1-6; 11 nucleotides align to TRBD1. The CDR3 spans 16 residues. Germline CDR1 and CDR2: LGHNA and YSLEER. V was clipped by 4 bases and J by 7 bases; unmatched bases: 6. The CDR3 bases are TGCGCCAGCAGCCCGGACAGGGGGCTGGAGAATTCACCCCTCCACTTT. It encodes CASSPDRGLENSPLHF.

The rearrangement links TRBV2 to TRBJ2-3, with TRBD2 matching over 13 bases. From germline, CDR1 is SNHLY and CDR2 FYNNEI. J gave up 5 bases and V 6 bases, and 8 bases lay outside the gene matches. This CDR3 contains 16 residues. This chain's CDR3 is CASRTGTSGIRDTQYF. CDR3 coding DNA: TGTGCCAGCAGAACCGGGACTAGCGGGATCAGAGATACGCAGTATTTT.

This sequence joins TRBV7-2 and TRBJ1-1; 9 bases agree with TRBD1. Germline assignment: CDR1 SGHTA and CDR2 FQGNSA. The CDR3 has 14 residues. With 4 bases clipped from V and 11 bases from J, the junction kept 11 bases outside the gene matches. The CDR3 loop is CASSSRDRADGAFF. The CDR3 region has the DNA TGTGCCAGCAGCTCACGGGACAGGGCGGATGGGGCTTTCTTT.

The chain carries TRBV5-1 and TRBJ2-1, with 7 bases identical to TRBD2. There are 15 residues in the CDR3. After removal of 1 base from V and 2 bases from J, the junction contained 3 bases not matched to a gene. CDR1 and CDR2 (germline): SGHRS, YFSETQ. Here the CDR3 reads CASSLSLAAYNEQFF. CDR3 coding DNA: TGCGCCAGCAGCTTGAGTCTAGCGGCCTACAATGAGCAGTTCTTC. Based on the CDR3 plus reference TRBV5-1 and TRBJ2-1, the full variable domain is KAGVTQTPRYLIKTRGQQVTLSCSPISGHRSVSWYQQTPGQGLQFLFEYFSETQRNKGNFPGRFSGRQFSNSRSEMNVSTLELGDSALYLCASSLSLAAYNEQFFGPGTRLTVL.

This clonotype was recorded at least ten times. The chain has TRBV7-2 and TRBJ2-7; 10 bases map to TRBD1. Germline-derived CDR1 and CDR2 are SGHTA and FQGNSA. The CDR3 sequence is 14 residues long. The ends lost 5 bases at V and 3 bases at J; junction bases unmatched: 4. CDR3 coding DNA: TGTGCCAGCAGCCCGGGGGACAGGGGCTACGAGCAGTACTTC. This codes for CASSPGDRGYEQYF.

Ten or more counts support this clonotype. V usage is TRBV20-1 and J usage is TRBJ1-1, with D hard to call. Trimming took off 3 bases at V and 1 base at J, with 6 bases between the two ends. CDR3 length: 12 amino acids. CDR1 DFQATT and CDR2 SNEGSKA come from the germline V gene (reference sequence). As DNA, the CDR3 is TGCAGTGCTAGGCGGGGGAACACTGAAGCTTTCTTT. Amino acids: CSARRGNTEAFF.

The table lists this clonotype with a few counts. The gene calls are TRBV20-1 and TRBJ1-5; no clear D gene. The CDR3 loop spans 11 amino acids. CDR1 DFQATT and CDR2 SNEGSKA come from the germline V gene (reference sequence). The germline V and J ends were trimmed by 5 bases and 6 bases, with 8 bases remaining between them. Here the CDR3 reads CSAEEGQPQHF. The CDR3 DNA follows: TGCAGTGCTGAGGAGGGTCAGCCCCAGCATTTT.

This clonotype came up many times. This chain's CDR3 is CATQRAPTMQETQYF. As DNA, the CDR3 is TGTGCCACCCAGCGAGCCCCAACTATGCAAGAGACCCAGTACTTC. The chain recombines TRBV7-2 with TRBJ2-5; no clear D. CDR1 and CDR2 (germline): SGHTA, FQGNSA. The CDR3 consists of 15 residues. Between the trimmed V and J ends, which lost 10 bases and 2 bases, there was a span of 20 bases.

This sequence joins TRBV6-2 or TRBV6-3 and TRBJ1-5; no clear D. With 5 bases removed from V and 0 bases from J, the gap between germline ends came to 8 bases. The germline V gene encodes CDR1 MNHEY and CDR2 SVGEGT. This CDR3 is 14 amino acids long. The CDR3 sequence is CASSITDSNQPQHF. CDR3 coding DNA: TGTGCCAGCAGTATAACAGATAGCAATCAGCCCCAGCATTTT.

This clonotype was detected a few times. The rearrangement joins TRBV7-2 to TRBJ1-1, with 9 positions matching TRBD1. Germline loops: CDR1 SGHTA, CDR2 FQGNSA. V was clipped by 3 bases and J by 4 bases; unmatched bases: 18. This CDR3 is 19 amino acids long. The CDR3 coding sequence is TGTGCCAGCAGCTTTGGGACAGGGTCTGTAGGGAGAGAGTTCACTGAAGCTTTCTTT. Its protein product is CASSFGTGSVGREFTEAFF.

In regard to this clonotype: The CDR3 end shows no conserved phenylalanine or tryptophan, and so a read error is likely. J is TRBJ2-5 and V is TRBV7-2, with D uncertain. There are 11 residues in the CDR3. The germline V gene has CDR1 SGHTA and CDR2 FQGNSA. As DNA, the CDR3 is TGTGCCAGCAGCGCACAAGAGACACAGTACTGC. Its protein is CASSAQETQYC.

The DNA of the CDR3 is TGTGCCAGCAGTACCACAGGGGGCCCCAATCAGCCCCAGCATTTT. Translating gives CASSTTGGPNQPQHF. The chain joins TRBV28 to TRBJ1-5; 9 bases align to TRBD1. Germline CDR1 MDHEN, CDR2 SYDVKM. The CDR3 spans 15 residues. Trimming removed 5 bases from V and 3 bases from J; junction bases left unmatched: 5.

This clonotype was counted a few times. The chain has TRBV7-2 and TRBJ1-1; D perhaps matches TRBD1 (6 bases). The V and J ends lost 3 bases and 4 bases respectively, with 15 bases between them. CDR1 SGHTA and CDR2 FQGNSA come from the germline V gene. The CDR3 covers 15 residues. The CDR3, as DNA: TGTGCCAGCAGCTTTCCCCGGGGGGCGGCCACTGAAGCTTTCTTT. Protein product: CASSFPRGAATEAFF.

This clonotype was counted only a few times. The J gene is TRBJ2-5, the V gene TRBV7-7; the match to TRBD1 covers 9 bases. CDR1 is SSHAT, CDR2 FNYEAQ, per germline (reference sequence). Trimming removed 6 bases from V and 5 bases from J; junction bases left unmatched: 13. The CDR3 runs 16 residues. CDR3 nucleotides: TGTGCCAGCAGTCGGTCCCGGGACAGGGATAGGGAGACCCAGTACTTC. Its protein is CASSRSRDRDRETQYF.

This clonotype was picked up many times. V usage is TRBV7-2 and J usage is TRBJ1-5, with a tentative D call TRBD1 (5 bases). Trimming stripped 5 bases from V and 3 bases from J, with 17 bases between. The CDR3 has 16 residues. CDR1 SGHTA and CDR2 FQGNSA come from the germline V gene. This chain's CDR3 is CASSPRLRGNNQPQHF. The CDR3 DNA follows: TGTGCCAGCAGCCCTAGGTTAAGGGGTAACAATCAGCCCCAGCATTTT. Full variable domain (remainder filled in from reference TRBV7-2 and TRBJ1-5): GAGVSQSPSNKVTEKGKDVELRCDPISGHTALYWYRQSLGQGLEFLIYFQGNSAPDKSGLPSDRFSAERTGGSVSTLTIQRTQQEDSAVYLCASSPRLRGNNQPQHFGDGTRLSIL.